This TCR beta chain was sequenced during a study of identifying expanded T cells in peripheral blood. Broader study findings: Differentially abundant clones: around 1.2 between replicates, 16.4 at approximately 14 days, less than 20 at four.

Details on this clone: Its specificity is not known.

Measured with immunoSEQ multiplex PCR; TCRdb has only the in-frame clones, and not every one. The data show fewer than 85,000 clones, with about 89% seen just once and approximately 2.8% held by the top ten. CDR3 length equals 15 residues. The ends lost 6 bases at V and 4 bases at J; junction bases unmatched: 10. Germline CDR1 reads MNHNY; CDR2 reads SVGAGI (reference sequence). The sequence derives from a person aged 18 to 75 in good health. This chain links TRBV6-6 with TRBJ1-2, with TRBD1 matching over 8 bases. The material sequenced was blood. In DNA form, the CDR3 reads TGTGCCAGCAGAAACGGACAGGGATACGTCTATGGCTACACCTTC. Encoded protein: CASRNGQGYVYGYTF.